This T cell receptor (beta chain) came from a study of OX40 agonist ivuxolimab in advanced cancers. Measured with immunoSEQ multiplex PCR; TCRdb has only the in-frame clones, and not every one. The table records 55,000 to 65,000 clones, about 90% of them present only once. CDR3 length: 14 amino acids. Germline lookup yields CDR1 LGHNA and CDR2 YSLEER. V lost 0 bases and J lost 3, with 7 bases in between. The chain is built from TRBV4-3 and TRBJ2-3; no firm D call. The sequences come from CD4+ or CD8+ T cells sorted from blood, collected in a trial of the OX40 agonist ivuxolimab. This clonotype was obtained from an adult with an advanced solid tumor such as melanoma, head and neck, liver or kidney cancer. This CDR3 is CASSQDSGTDTQYF. CDR3 sequence (DNA): TGCGCCAGCAGCCAAGATTCTGGAACAGATACGCAGTATTTT.